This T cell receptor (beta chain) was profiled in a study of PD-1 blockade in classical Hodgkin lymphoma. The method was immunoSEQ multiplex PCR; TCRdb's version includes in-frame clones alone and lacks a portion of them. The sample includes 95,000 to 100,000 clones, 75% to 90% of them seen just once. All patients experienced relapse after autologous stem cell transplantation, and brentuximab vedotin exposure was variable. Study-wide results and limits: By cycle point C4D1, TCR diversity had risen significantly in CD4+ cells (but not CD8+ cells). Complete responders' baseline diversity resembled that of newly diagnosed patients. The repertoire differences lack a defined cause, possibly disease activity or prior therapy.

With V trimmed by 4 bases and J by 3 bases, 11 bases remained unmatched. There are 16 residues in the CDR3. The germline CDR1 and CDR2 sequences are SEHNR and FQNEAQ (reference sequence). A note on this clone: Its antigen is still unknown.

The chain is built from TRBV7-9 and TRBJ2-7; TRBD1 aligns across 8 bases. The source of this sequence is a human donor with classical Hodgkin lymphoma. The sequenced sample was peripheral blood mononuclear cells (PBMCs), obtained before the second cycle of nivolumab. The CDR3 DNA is TGTGCCAGCAGCTACAGCCGTGGACAGGGTAGCTACGAGCAGTACTTC. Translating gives CASSYSRGQGSYEQYF.